This TCR beta chain emerged from a study of T cells after yellow fever vaccination. TCRdb passed the 5' RACE reads through MiXCR, listing each CDR3 protein once. The profile shows 620,000 or so distinct CDR3 sequences, around an eighth of them singletons. The CDR3 runs 17 residues. After removal of 2 bases from V and 13 bases from J, the junction contained 17 bases not matched to a gene. CDR1 and CDR2 (germline): SGHVS, FNYEAQ. The source is a man under 40 who received the YFV17D yellow fever vaccine. The specimen comprised PBMCs, sampled on the day of the yellow fever booster vaccination. The chain carries TRBV7-6 and TRBJ2-7, with TRBD2 matching 13 bases. The CDR3 bases are TGTGCCAGCAGCTTAAAGGTCCGGGACAGGGGACTAGCGGGAATTTACTTC. It translates to CASSLKVRDRGLAGIYF. Filled out from reference TRBV7-6 and TRBJ2-7, the complete variable domain reads GAGVSQSPRYKVTKRGQDVALRCDPISGHVSLYWYRQALGQGPEFLTYFNYEAQQDKSGLPNDRFSAERPEGSISTLTIQRTEQRDSAMYRCASSLKVRDRGLAGIYFGPGTRLTVT.